This T cell receptor beta chain appears in the sequencing data of a study of shared clonotypes between healthy human individuals. Genomic DNA for unsorted samples, which was extracted with the QIAamp DNA Blood Mini kit, came from 85 million to 90 million PBMCs. V lost 5 bases to trimming and J lost 0 bases, with 19 bases between them. Germline lookup yields CDR1 LNHDA and CDR2 SQIVND (reference sequence). CDR3 length equals 17 residues. Running of the assay took place at deep level. Researchers divided each subset's genomic DNA evenly across several immunoSEQ plates. Sequencing was performed with immunoSEQ multiplex PCR; in TCRdb, only in-frame clones are kept and a portion is missing. The table lists 450,000 or so clones, approximately 77% of them singletons. This clone was observed many times.

The sequencing input was PBMCs. The chain couples TRBV19 to TRBJ1-2; D is undetermined. This TCR came from a woman between 40 and 50 years old in good health. Some clones in this sample may be carry-over from other donors' samples. The CDR3: CASSPAASGAPNYGYTF. Here the CDR3 DNA reads TGTGCCAGTAGTCCGGCGGCCTCAGGAGCCCCTAACTATGGCTACACCTTC.